This TCR beta chain was recorded in a study of cytomegalovirus exposure and HLA in healthy donors. Findings of the study overall: A reported reduction in N-insertions relative to the roughly 640-donor mean was seen in an Asian-associated ancestry cluster in a later analysis. Researchers counted approximately 160 TCR beta chains as cytomegalovirus-associated.

As for this clone: Antigen: not known.

This PCR relied on a set of 60 Vbeta primers and 13 Jbeta primers. TCRdb keeps only in-frame clones here, not all; method: immunoSEQ multiplex PCR. The data show some 87,000 clones, 65% to 80% seen once. Though nominally healthy at sampling, donors likely had unrecorded immune exposures. The receptor comes from a woman aged 50 to 65 in good health and CMV-seropositive. Sequencing used PBMCs.

CDR3 loop: CASSLVGTGSSTDTQYF. The CDR3 DNA sequence: TGTGCCAGCAGCTTAGTAGGGACAGGGTCTAGCACAGATACGCAGTATTTT. The rearrangement uses TRBV7-8 and TRBJ2-3; 9 nucleotides match TRBD1. Germline loops: CDR1 SGHVS, CDR2 FQNEAQ. Losses at the gene ends were 1 base for V and 0 bases for J; bases not matched to a gene: 5. The CDR3 totals 17 residues.